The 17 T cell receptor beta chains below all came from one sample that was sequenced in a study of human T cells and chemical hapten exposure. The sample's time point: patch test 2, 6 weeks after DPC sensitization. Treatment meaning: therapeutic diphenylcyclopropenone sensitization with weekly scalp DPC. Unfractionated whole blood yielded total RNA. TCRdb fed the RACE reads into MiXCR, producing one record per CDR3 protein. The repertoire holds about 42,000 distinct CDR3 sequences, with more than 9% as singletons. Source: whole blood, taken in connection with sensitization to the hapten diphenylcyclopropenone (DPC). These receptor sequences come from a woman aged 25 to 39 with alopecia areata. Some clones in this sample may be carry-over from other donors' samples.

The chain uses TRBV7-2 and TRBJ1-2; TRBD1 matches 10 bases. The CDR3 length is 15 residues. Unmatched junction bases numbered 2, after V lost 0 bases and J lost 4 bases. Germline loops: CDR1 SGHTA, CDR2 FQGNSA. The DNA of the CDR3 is TGTGCCAGCAGCTTAGCGACAGGGGGCGGCTATGGCTACACCTTC. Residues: CASSLATGGGYGYTF.

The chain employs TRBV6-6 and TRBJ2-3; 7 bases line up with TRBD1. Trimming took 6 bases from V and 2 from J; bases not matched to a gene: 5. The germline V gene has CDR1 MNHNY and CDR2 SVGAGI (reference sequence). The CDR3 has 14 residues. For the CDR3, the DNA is TGTGCCAGCAGAACGGGACAGAACACAGATACGCAGTATTTT. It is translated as CASRTGQNTDTQYF.

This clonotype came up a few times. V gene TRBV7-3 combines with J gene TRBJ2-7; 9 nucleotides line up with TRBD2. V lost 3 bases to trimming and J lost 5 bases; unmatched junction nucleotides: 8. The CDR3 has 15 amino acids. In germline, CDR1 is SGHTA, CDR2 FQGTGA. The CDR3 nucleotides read TGTGCCAGCAGCTTGAATGCGGGGGGGCTGAACGAGCAGTACTTC. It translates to CASSLNAGGLNEQYF.

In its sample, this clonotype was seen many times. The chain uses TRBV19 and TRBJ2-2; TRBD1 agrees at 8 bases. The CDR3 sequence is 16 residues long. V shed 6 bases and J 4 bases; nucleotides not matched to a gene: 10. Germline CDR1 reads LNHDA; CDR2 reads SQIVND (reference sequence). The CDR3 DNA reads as TGTGCCAGTAGAACAGGGGGTTCACGTTTCACCGGGGAGCTGTTTTTT. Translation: CASRTGGSRFTGELFF.

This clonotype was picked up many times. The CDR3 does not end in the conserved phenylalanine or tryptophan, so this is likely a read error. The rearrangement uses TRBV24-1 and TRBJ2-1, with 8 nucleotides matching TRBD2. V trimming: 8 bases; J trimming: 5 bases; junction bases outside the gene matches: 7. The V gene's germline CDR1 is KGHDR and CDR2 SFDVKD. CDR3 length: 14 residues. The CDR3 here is CATNGGAIDNEQFL. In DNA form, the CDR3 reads TGTGCCACCAACGGGGGGGCCATCGACAATGAGCAGTTCCTC.

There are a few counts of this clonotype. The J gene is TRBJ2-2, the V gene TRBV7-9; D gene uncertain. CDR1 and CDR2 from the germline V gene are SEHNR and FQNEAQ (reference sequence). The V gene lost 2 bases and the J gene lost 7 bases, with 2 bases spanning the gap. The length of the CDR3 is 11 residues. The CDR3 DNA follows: TGTGCCAGCAGCTTAATCGGGGAGCTGTTTTTT. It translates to CASSLIGELFF.

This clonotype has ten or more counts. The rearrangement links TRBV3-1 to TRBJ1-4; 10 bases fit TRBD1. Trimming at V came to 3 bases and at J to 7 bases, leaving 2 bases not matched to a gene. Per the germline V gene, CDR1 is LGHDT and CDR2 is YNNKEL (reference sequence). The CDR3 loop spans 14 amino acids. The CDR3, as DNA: TGTGCCAGCAGCCAGGGGACAGGGGTTGAAAAACTGTTTTTT. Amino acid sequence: CASSQGTGVEKLFF.

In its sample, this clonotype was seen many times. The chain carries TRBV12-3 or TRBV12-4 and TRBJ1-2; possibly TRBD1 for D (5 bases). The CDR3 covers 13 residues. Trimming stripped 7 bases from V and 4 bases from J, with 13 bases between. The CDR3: CASMPGAGYGYTF. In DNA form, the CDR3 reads TGTGCCAGCATGCCTGGGGCGGGCTATGGCTACACCTTC.

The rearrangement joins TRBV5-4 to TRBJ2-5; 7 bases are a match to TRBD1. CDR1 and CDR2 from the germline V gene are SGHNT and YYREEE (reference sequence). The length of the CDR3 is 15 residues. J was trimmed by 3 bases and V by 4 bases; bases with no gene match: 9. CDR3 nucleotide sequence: TGTGCCAGCAGCGAACGAATCGGGACAGAAGAGACCCAGTACTTC. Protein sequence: CASSERIGTEETQYF.

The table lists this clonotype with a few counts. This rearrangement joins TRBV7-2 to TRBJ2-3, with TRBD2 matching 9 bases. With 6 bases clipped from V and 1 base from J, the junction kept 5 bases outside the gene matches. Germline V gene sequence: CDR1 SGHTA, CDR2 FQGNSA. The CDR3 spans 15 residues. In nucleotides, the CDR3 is TGTGCCAGCAGGCCGCGGGGGGGTGGCACAGATACGCAGTATTTT. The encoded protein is CASRPRGGGTDTQYF.

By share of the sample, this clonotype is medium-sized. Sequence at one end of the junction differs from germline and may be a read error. The CDR3 reads CASSLGADTQYF. The CDR3 DNA is TGTGCCAGCAGCCTCGGGGCAGATACGCAGTATTTT. The V gene is TRBV5-1, the J gene TRBJ2-3; possibly TRBD2 for D (5 bases). CDR3 length: 12 amino acids. Germline lookup yields CDR1 SGHRS and CDR2 YFSETQ.

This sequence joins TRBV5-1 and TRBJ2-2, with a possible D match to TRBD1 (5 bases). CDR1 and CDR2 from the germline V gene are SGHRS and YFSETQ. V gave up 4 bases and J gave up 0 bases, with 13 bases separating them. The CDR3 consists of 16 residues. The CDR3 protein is CASSIATGANTGELFF. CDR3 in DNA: TGCGCCAGCAGCATAGCCACAGGAGCGAACACCGGGGAGCTGTTTTTT.

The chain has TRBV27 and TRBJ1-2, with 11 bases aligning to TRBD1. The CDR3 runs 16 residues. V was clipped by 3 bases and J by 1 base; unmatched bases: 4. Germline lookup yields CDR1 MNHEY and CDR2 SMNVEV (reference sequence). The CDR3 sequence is CASSFFGTGGNYGYTF. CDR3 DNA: TGTGCCAGCAGTTTTTTTGGGACAGGGGGTAACTATGGCTACACCTTC.

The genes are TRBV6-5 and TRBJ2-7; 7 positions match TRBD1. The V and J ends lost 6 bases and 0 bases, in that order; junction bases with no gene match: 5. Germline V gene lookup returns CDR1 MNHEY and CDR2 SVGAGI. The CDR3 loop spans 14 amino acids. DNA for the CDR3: TGTGCCAGCAGCGAGACAGGGAGCTCCTACGAGCAGTACTTC. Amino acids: CASSETGSSYEQYF.

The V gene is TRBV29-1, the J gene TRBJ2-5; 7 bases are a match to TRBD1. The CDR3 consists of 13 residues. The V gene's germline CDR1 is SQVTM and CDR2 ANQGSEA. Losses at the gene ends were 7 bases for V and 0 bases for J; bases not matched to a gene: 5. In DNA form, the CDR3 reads TGCAGCGGACCTGGGACAGACCAAGAGACCCAGTACTTC. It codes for CSGPGTDQETQYF. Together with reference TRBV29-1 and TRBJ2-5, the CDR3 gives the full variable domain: SAVISQKPSRDICQRGTSLTIQCQVDSQVTMMFWYRQQPGQSLTLIATANQGSEATYESGFVIDKFPISRPNLTFSTLTVSNMSPEDSSIYLCSGPGTDQETQYFGPGTRLLVL.

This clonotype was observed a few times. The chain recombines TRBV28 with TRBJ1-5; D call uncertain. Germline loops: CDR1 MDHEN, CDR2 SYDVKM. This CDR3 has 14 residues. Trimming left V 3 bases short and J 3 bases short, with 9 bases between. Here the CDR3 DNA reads TGTGCCAGCAGTTTTTTGTCAGTCAATCAGCCCCAGCATTTT. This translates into CASSFLSVNQPQHF.

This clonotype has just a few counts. DNA of the CDR3: TGCAGTGCTAGGTCTCAGGGGGCCTATAATTCACCCCTCCACTTT. It specifies CSARSQGAYNSPLHF. The rearrangement joins TRBV20-1 to TRBJ1-6; 7 bases agree with TRBD1. The CDR3 extends over 15 amino acids. Trimming cost V 3 bases and J 2 bases; bases outside gene matches: 4. Germline values: CDR1 DFQATT, CDR2 SNEGSKA (reference sequence).